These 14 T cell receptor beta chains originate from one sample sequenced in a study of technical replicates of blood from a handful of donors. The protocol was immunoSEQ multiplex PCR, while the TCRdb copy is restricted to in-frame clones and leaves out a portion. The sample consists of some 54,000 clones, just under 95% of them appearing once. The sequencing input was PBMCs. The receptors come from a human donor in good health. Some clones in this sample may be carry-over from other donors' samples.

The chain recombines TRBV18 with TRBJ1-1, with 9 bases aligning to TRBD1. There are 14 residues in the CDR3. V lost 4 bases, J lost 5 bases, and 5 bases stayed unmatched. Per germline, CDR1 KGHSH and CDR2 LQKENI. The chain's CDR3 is CASSQGQGETEAFF. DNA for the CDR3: TGTGCCAGCTCACAGGGACAGGGAGAGACTGAAGCTTTCTTT.

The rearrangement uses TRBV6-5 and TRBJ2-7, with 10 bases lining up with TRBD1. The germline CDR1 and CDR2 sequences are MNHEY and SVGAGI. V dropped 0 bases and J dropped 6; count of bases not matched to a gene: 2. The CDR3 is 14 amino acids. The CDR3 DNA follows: TGTGCCAGCAGTTACTCAGGACAGGGGGGCGAGCAGTACTTC. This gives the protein CASSYSGQGGEQYF.

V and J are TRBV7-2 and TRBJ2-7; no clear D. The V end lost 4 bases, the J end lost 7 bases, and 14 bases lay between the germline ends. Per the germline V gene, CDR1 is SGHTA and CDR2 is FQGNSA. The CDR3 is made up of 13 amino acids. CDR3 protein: CASSSKLRLEQYF. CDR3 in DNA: TGTGCCAGCAGCTCGAAACTTCGCCTGGAGCAGTACTTC.

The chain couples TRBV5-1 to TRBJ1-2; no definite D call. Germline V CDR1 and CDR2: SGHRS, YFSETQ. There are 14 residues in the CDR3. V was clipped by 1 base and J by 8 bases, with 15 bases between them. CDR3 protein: CASSLLGEAGGYTF. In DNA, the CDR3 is TGCGCCAGCAGCTTGCTCGGGGAGGCTGGCGGCTACACCTTC.

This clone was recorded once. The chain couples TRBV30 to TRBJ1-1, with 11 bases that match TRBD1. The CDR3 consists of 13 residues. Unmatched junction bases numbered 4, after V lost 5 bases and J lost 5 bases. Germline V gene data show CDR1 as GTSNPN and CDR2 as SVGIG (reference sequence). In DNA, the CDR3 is TGTGCCTGGGGACAGGGGGCGCGTACTGAAGCTTTCTTT. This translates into CAWGQGARTEAFF.

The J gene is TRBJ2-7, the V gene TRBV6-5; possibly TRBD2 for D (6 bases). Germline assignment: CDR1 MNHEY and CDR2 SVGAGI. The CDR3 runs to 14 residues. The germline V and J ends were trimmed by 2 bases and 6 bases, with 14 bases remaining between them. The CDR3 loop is CASSYQGGASEQYF. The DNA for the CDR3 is TGTGCCAGCAGTTACCAGGGAGGAGCCAGCGAGCAGTACTTC.

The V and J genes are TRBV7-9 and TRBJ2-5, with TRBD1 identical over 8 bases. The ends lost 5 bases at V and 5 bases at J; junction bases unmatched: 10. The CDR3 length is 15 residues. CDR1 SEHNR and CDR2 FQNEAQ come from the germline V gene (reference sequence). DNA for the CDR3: TGTGCCAGCAGCCAAATCGGACAGGGCAGGGAGACCCAGTACTTC. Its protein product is CASSQIGQGRETQYF.

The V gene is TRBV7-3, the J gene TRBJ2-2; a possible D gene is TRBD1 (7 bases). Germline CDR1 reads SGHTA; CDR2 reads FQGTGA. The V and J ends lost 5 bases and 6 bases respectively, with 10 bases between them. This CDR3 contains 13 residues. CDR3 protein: CASSIRGAGELFF. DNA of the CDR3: TGTGCCAGCAGCATCAGGGGGGCCGGGGAGCTGTTTTTT. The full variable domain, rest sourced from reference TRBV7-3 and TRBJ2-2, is GAGVSQTPSNKVTEKGKYVELRCDPISGHTALYWYRQSLGQGPEFLIYFQGTGAADDSGLPNDRFFAVRPEGSVSTLKIQRTERGDSAVYLCASSIRGAGELFFGEGSRLTVL.

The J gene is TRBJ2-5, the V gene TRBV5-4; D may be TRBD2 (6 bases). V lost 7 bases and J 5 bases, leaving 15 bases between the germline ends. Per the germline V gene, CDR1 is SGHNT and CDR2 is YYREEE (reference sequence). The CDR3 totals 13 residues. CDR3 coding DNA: TGTGCCAGCGGTGCCGGGCTAGCGGAGACCCAGTACTTC. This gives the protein CASGAGLAETQYF.

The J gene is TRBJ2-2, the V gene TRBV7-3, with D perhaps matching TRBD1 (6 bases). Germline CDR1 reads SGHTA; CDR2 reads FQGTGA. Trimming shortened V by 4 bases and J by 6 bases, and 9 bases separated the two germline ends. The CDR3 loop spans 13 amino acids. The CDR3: CASSSQGSGELFF. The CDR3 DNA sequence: TGTGCCAGCAGCTCACAGGGTTCCGGGGAGCTGTTTTTT. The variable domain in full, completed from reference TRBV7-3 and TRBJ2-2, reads GAGVSQTPSNKVTEKGKYVELRCDPISGHTALYWYRQSLGQGPEFLIYFQGTGAADDSGLPNDRFFAVRPEGSVSTLKIQRTERGDSAVYLCASSSQGSGELFFGEGSRLTVL.

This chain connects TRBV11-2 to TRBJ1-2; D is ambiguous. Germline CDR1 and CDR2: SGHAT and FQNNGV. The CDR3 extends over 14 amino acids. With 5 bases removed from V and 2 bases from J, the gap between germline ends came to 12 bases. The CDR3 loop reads CASSRGTGNYGYTF. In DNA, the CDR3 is TGTGCCAGCAGCCGGGGTACGGGCAACTATGGCTACACCTTC.

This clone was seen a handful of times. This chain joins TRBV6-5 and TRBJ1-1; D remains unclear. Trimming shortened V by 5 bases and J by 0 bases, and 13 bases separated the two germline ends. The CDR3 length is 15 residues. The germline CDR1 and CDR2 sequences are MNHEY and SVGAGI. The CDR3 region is CASSADLAMNTEAFF. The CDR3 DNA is TGTGCCAGCAGTGCGGACCTAGCTATGAACACTGAAGCTTTCTTT.

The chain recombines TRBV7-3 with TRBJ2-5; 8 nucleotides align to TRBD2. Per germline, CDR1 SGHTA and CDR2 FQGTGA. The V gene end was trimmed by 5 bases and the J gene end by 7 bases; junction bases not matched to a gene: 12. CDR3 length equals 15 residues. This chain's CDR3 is CASSLTGGAFGTQYF. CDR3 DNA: TGTGCCAGCAGCCTCACCGGGGGGGCCTTTGGGACCCAGTACTTC.

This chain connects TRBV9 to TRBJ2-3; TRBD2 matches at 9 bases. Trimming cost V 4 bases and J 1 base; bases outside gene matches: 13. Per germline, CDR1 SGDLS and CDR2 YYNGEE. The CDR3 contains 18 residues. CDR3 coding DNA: TGTGCCAGCAGCCGGGGACTAGCCTCGTTAAGCGGCACAGATACGCAGTATTTT. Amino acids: CASSRGLASLSGTDTQYF.